A single sample gave rise to the 20 T cell receptor beta chains below, sequenced in a study of T cell responses to AZD1222 COVID-19 vaccine (dated by TCRdb to the early 2020s). The time point label on this specimen signifies: baseline before first vaccination. The method was the immunoSEQ multiplex PCR assay. This is the immuneACCESS table as TCRdb keeps it, with only in-frame sequences that have V and J called. A part of the clones is gone; compared with another copy, unresolved V genes explain less than half, and the rest is unexplained. This sample holds 95,000 to 150,000 clones; roughly 84% were observed only once. Approximately 1.2% of the sample is taken by the ten largest. Sequencing used peripheral blood, obtained on day 0 of AZD1222 vaccination. Every receptor here comes from an adult in good health.

In its sample, this clone was seen many times. The chain uses TRBV12-5 and TRBJ2-2; D not certain. CDR1 and CDR2 from the germline V gene are LGHNT and FRNRAP. Trimming took off 5 bases at V and 6 bases at J, with 10 bases between the two ends. The CDR3 is 13 residues long. CDR3: CASGPPPPGELFF. In DNA, the CDR3 is TGTGCTAGTGGTCCTCCCCCGCCCGGGGAGCTGTTTTTT. Full variable domain (remainder filled in from reference TRBV12-5 and TRBJ2-2): DARVTQTPRHKVTEMGQEVTMRCQPILGHNTVFWYRQTMMQGLELLAYFRNRAPLDDSGMPKDRFSAEMPDATLATLKIQPSEPRDSAVYFCASGPPPPGELFFGEGSRLTVL.

The genes are TRBV18 and TRBJ1-2; D remains ambiguous. CDR3 length: 14 residues. Per germline, CDR1 KGHSH and CDR2 LQKENI. Trimming took off 4 bases at V and 0 bases at J, with 9 bases between the two ends. CDR3 DNA: TGTGCCAGCTCACGGGGAGGCCCTAACTATGGCTACACCTTC. The encoded protein is CASSRGGPNYGYTF.

The V gene is TRBV28, the J gene TRBJ2-5; 7 bases fit TRBD1. Germline CDR1 and CDR2: MDHEN and SYDVKM. Trimming cost V 6 bases and J 2 bases; bases outside gene matches: 3. This CDR3 is built from 13 residues. The CDR3 sequence: CASSPGQQETQYF. The CDR3 DNA reads TGTGCCAGCAGCCCGGGACAGCAAGAGACCCAGTACTTC.

The chain carries TRBV5-1 and TRBJ2-5; 9 nucleotides align to TRBD2. Unmatched junction bases numbered 2, after V lost 1 base and J lost 1 base. Per the germline V gene, CDR1 is SGHRS and CDR2 is YFSETQ. The CDR3 runs 15 residues. The CDR3 reads CASSLTSGSQETQYF. The CDR3 DNA reads as TGCGCCAGCAGCTTGACTAGCGGGTCCCAAGAGACCCAGTACTTC.

The chain links TRBV7-2 to TRBJ2-2; D not resolved. CDR3 size: 15 residues. Germline lookup yields CDR1 SGHTA and CDR2 FQGNSA. Trimming removed 2 bases at V and 5 bases at J, with 12 bases between. DNA for the CDR3: TGTGCCAGCAGCTTATACAGCAACCCGACCGGGGAGCTGTTTTTT. Its translation is CASSLYSNPTGELFF.

This chain uses TRBV9 with TRBJ2-1; D remains unclear. There are 13 residues in the CDR3. CDR1 and CDR2 (germline): SGDLS, YYNGEE. V gave up 4 bases and J gave up 7 bases, with 12 bases separating them. The CDR3 reads CASSSADWNEQFF. The CDR3 DNA reads as TGTGCCAGCAGCTCGGCTGACTGGAATGAGCAGTTCTTC.

The table lists this clone with a few counts. Here the CDR3 reads CASSPRDSSYNEQFF. The CDR3 DNA is TGTGCCAGCTCACCCCGGGACAGCTCCTACAATGAGCAGTTCTTC. The genes are TRBV18 and TRBJ2-1; TRBD1 aligns across 7 bases. Trimming at V came to 3 bases and at J to 0 bases, leaving 2 bases not matched to a gene. This CDR3 comprises 15 residues. The germline gives CDR1 KGHSH, CDR2 LQKENI.

The chain has TRBV6-5 and TRBJ2-3, with no clear D. The CDR3 is 14 residues long. Between the trimmed V and J ends, which lost 7 bases and 1 base, there was a span of 12 bases. From germline, CDR1 is MNHEY and CDR2 SVGAGI. The DNA of the CDR3 is TGTGCCAGCACCGAGACTGGGGGCACAGATACGCAGTATTTT. Residues: CASTETGGTDTQYF.

V gene TRBV6-5 combines with J gene TRBJ1-1; D unclear. The V gene's germline CDR1 is MNHEY and CDR2 SVGAGI. Between the trimmed V and J ends, which lost 7 bases and 6 bases, there was a span of 21 bases. CDR3 size: 15 residues. The CDR3 is CASTRPGVSLAEAFF. The CDR3 DNA is TGTGCCAGCACCCGTCCCGGGGTTAGTCTCGCTGAAGCTTTCTTT.

This rearrangement joins TRBV5-1 to TRBJ2-2; a weak D match, TRBD2 (6 bases). In germline, CDR1 is SGHRS, CDR2 YFSETQ. The CDR3 is made up of 16 amino acids. The V gene lost 0 bases and the J gene lost 4 bases, with 13 bases spanning the gap. The CDR3 here is CASSLDVGGSTGELFF. Written as DNA, the CDR3 is TGCGCCAGCAGCTTGGATGTAGGAGGGAGCACCGGGGAGCTGTTTTTT.

This chain connects TRBV18 to TRBJ1-4; D call uncertain. With 8 bases removed from V and 0 bases from J, the gap between germline ends came to 10 bases. From germline, CDR1 is KGHSH and CDR2 LQKENI. The CDR3 sequence is 14 residues long. The CDR3 spells CASVTGATNEKLFF. The CDR3 DNA is TGTGCCAGCGTCACCGGAGCAACTAATGAAAAACTGTTTTTT.

This chain joins TRBV19 and TRBJ2-2; 7 nucleotides agree with TRBD1. The length of the CDR3 is 15 residues. The V gene's germline CDR1 is LNHDA and CDR2 SQIVND (reference sequence). V was clipped by 4 bases and J by 4 bases; unmatched bases: 6. The CDR3 region is CASSKDRVSTGELFF. Written as DNA, the CDR3 is TGTGCCAGTAGTAAAGACAGGGTCAGCACCGGGGAGCTGTTTTTT.

The CDR3 is CASSLARTGELFF. The CDR3 bases are TGTGCCAGCAGCTTAGCTCGGACCGGGGAGCTGTTTTTT. The V call is TRBV11-2, the J call TRBJ2-2; D not resolved. The CDR3 has 13 amino acids. Germline V gene lookup returns CDR1 SGHAT and CDR2 FQNNGV. Trimming removed 1 base from V and 5 bases from J, with 5 bases in between.

The rearrangement links TRBV30 to TRBJ2-7; 7 positions match TRBD2. This CDR3 region has 13 residues. V lost 3 bases, J lost 5 bases, and 7 bases stayed unmatched. The germline CDR1 and CDR2 sequences are GTSNPN and SVGIG (reference sequence). The CDR3 DNA follows: TGTGCCTGGAGAAGAAGCGGGAAACACGAGCAGTACTTC. This encodes CAWRRSGKHEQYF.

The chain joins TRBV5-1 to TRBJ1-1; D is undetermined. From germline, CDR1 is SGHRS and CDR2 YFSETQ. V was shortened by 3 bases and J by 7 bases, with 13 bases between the two germline ends. This CDR3 region has 13 residues. The CDR3 reads CASSSEITSEAFF. DNA for the CDR3: TGCGCCAGCAGCTCAGAAATTACAAGTGAAGCTTTCTTT.

This CDR3 is CASSLVAGGSTDTQYF. CDR3 coding DNA: TGTGCCAGCAGCTTAGTAGCGGGTGGAAGCACAGATACGCAGTATTTT. V is TRBV13 and J is TRBJ2-3; TRBD2 matches 7 bases. The CDR3 has 16 amino acids. The J segment lost 0 bases and the V segment lost 1 base, leaving 4 bases of the junction unmatched. CDR1 and CDR2 from the germline V gene are PRHDT and FYEKMQ (reference sequence).

V and J are TRBV10-2 and TRBJ1-1, with D perhaps matching TRBD1 (6 bases). In germline, CDR1 is WSHSY, CDR2 SAAADI. V was shortened by 5 bases and J by 0 bases, with 13 bases between the two germline ends. The CDR3 runs 15 residues. In DNA, the CDR3 is TGCGCCAGCAGTACCCCCCCAGGGGTGAACACTGAAGCTTTCTTT. The encoded protein is CASSTPPGVNTEAFF.

The chain combines TRBV6-6 with TRBJ1-4; possibly TRBD1 for D (6 bases). V was pared by 2 bases and J by 7 bases, with 14 bases between. Germline CDR1 is MNHNY and CDR2 is SVGAGI (reference sequence). The CDR3 extends over 15 amino acids. Here the CDR3 DNA reads TGTGCCAGCAGTTACCCCGGGGGGCGGGTTGAAAAACTGTTTTTT. This codes for CASSYPGGRVEKLFF.

The chain combines TRBV7-9 with TRBJ1-2; 7 bases are a match to TRBD1. Germline V CDR1 and CDR2: SEHNR, FQNEAQ (reference sequence). The CDR3 extends over 17 amino acids. V lost 4 bases, J lost 2 bases, and 13 bases stayed unmatched. The CDR3 coding sequence is TGTGCCAGCAGCTCGAATCAATTCGACAGGGACAACTATGGCTACACCTTC. This encodes CASSSNQFDRDNYGYTF.

The chain is built from TRBV5-1 and TRBJ1-3, with D unresolved. The CDR3 sequence is 14 residues long. CDR1 is SGHRS, CDR2 YFSETQ, per germline. The ends were cut back, 1 base at V and 0 bases at J, with 5 bases in the middle. DNA for the CDR3: TGCGCCAGCAGCTTGACAAACTCTGGAAACACCATATATTTT. It translates to CASSLTNSGNTIYF.